This paragraph reports one TCR beta chain. This sample stems from a study of brain metastases from non-small cell lung cancer. Measured with immunoSEQ multiplex PCR; TCRdb has only the in-frame clones, and not every one. The table has over 2,000 clones, approximately 90% seen once; the top ten hold 8.8%. Germline CDR1 reads KGHSH; CDR2 reads LQKENI. The CDR3 loop spans 17 amino acids. Between the trimmed V and J ends, which lost 0 bases and 0 bases, there was a span of 12 bases. This clonotype was sampled from a donor older than 35 with non-small cell lung cancer. The sequenced sample was tumor-adjacent normal tissue. V usage is TRBV18 and J usage is TRBJ1-3; D is uncertain. CDR3 DNA sequence: TGTGCCAGCTCACCACCGGGCAGGATTCACTCTGGAAACACCATATATTTT. It specifies CASSPPGRIHSGNTIYF.